Shown below are 31 T cell receptor beta chains from a single sample sequenced in a study of low-dose radiotherapy and immunotherapy resistance in tumors (dated by TCRdb to the early 2020s). Read against the paper, the sample's time point label means: before trial treatment. The sequencer was an Illumina MiniSeq. Superscript III and a set of TRAV- and TRBV-specific primers were used to synthesize first-strand cDNA, so that both TCRalpha and TCRbeta chains were covered. TCRs were amplified for about 20 PCR cycles with Phusion, using a constant-region primer paired with the adapter attached to the V primers. TCRdb itself trimmed the public reads at Q25 with fastp, ran MiXCR and retained productive beta chains. Under each unique CDR3 protein, matching rows form one entry showing the most common genes and DNA. In this sample the table shows tens of thousands of distinct CDR3 sequences, just under 9.5% of which occur a single time. Jointly, the top ten make up around 1% of the sample.

The sample consisted of PBMCs, taken before treatment. The receptors here all came from a male donor with prostate cancer.

This clonotype was detected a few times. V is TRBV20-1 and J is TRBJ1-1; D remains ambiguous. The CDR3 is 15 amino acids. V was cut by 0 bases and J by 3 bases, with 14 bases left in between. The germline gives CDR1 DFQATT, CDR2 SNEGSKA (reference sequence). CDR3: CSARDPAQADTEAFF. The DNA for the CDR3 is TGCAGTGCTAGAGATCCGGCCCAGGCTGACACTGAAGCTTTCTTT.

This clonotype was picked up many times. The chain is built from TRBV28 and TRBJ2-2; D is undetermined. Germline lookup yields CDR1 MDHEN and CDR2 SYDVKM. Trimming shortened V by 5 bases and J by 7 bases, and 11 bases separated the two germline ends. There are 13 residues in the CDR3. This CDR3 reads CASSPYLDGELFF. CDR3 bases: TGTGCCAGCAGTCCCTATCTCGACGGGGAGCTGTTTTTT.

The table lists this clonotype with many counts. The V gene is TRBV20-1, the J gene TRBJ2-1, with TRBD2 identical over 13 bases. Per germline, CDR1 DFQATT and CDR2 SNEGSKA (reference sequence). The CDR3 contains 16 residues. Trimming cost V 5 bases and J 4 bases; bases outside gene matches: 8. CDR3 DNA sequence: TGCAGTGCTCCAGGACTAGCGGGAGTATTTTACAATGAGCAGTTCTTC. Its translation: CSAPGLAGVFYNEQFF.

As concerns this clonotype: This probably arose from a read error, given a far larger clone one base away. The rearrangement uses TRBV2 and TRBJ2-1; 12 nucleotides align to TRBD2. The CDR3 has 16 residues. The junction had 14 bases not matched to a gene; V was cut back by 4 bases and J by 13 bases. Looked up from germline, CDR1 is SNHLY and CDR2 is FYNNEI. This chain's CDR3 is CASSGGLAGGGETQFF. The CDR3 nucleotides are TGTGCCAGCAGTGGGGGACTAGCGGGCGGAGGAGAGACCCAGTTCTTC. The entire variable domain, with the rest obtained from reference TRBV2 and TRBJ2-1, is as follows: EPEVTQTPSHQVTQMGQEVILRCVPISNHLYFYWYRQILGQKVEFLVSFYNNEISEKSEIFDDQFSVERPDGSNFTLKIRSTKLEDSAMYFCASSGGLAGGGETQFFGPGTRLTVL.

This clonotype was seen repeatedly, ten times or more. The chain has TRBV28 and TRBJ1-1; D remains ambiguous. Trimming pared 3 bases from V and 6 bases from J, leaving 8 bases between. This CDR3 spans 12 amino acids. CDR1 and CDR2 (germline): MDHEN, SYDVKM. The CDR3 reads CASSFMRAEAFF. CDR3 in DNA: TGTGCCAGCAGTTTTATGAGGGCTGAAGCTTTCTTT.

This clonotype showed up just a few times. The chain joins TRBV5-4 to TRBJ2-1; D gene uncertain. The CDR3 is made up of 14 amino acids. The germline V gene has CDR1 SGHNT and CDR2 YYREEE (reference sequence). The germline V and J ends were trimmed by 0 bases and 5 bases, with 9 bases remaining between them. In nucleotides, the CDR3 is TGTGCCAGCAGCTTGGCCGTTAGCAACAATGAGCAGTTCTTC. Encoded protein: CASSLAVSNNEQFF.

This clonotype was counted many times. V usage is TRBV19 and J usage is TRBJ2-2; 8 bases are shared with TRBD1. The CDR3 consists of 16 residues. The germline CDR1 and CDR2 sequences are LNHDA and SQIVND (reference sequence). V lost 3 bases and J lost 6; bases outside the gene matches: 9. The CDR3 spells CASSIWAGGAAGELFF. The CDR3 DNA is TGTGCCAGTAGTATTTGGGCAGGGGGCGCGGCCGGGGAGCTGTTTTTT.

Turning to this clonotype: A far larger clone differs by one base, so this is likely a read error. The chain joins TRBV6-1 to TRBJ1-2, with D possibly TRBD1 on 5 matching bases. This CDR3 is built from 15 residues. Trimming pared 6 bases from V and 1 base from J, leaving 15 bases between. Germline values: CDR1 MNHNS, CDR2 SASEGT. This chain's CDR3 is CASRKTQGFNYGYTF. The DNA of the CDR3 is TGTGCCAGCAGAAAGACCCAGGGATTTAACTATGGCTACACCTTC.

There are many counts of this clonotype. The chain has TRBV4-3 and TRBJ2-1, with D perhaps TRBD1 (5 bases). The germline V gene encodes CDR1 LGHNA and CDR2 YSLEER. V was clipped by 0 bases and J by 3 bases, with 12 bases between them. The length of the CDR3 is 16 residues. Here the CDR3 DNA reads TGCGCCAGCAGCCAAGAGTTAGACAGTAACTACAATGAGCAGTTCTTC. Its protein is CASSQELDSNYNEQFF.

This clonotype was picked up many times. The rearrangement joins TRBV7-8 to TRBJ2-7; 7 bases agree with TRBD2. Losses at the gene ends were 5 bases for V and 3 bases for J; bases not matched to a gene: 16. The length of the CDR3 is 17 residues. The germline V gene encodes CDR1 SGHVS and CDR2 FQNEAQ. This CDR3 is CASSLSLGGENFYEQYF. The DNA for the CDR3 is TGTGCCAGCAGCCTATCCCTGGGGGGGGAAAACTTCTACGAGCAGTACTTC.

This clonotype was recorded many times. The CDR3 nucleotides are TGTGCCAGCAGCCAGAAAACCACGGGAGGAAACACCATATATTTT. Amino acid sequence: CASSQKTTGGNTIYF. The chain has TRBV4-2 and TRBJ1-3; D is unclear. Germline V CDR1 and CDR2: LGHNA, YNFKEQ. This CDR3 comprises 15 residues. V lost 3 bases to trimming and J lost 4 bases, with 13 bases between them.

The sample holds many counts of this clonotype. This chain uses TRBV4-1 with TRBJ2-7, with 7 bases matching TRBD1. The V and J ends lost 4 bases and 1 base, in that order; junction bases with no gene match: 4. The CDR3 is 14 residues long. Looked up from germline, CDR1 is MGHRA and CDR2 is YSYEKL. The CDR3 sequence is CASSPQGTSYEQYF. CDR3 coding DNA: TGCGCCAGCAGCCCACAGGGGACGTCCTACGAGCAGTACTTC.

Many counts were recorded for this clonotype. The CDR3 nucleotides are TGCGCCAGCAGCCGACAACTAGAGATCTACAATGAGCAGTTCTTC. As protein: CASSRQLEIYNEQFF. The V call is TRBV4-3, the J call TRBJ2-1, with D perhaps matching TRBD2 (5 bases). Between the trimmed V and J ends, which lost 4 bases and 3 bases, there was a span of 13 bases. Germline V gene lookup returns CDR1 LGHNA and CDR2 YSLEER. The CDR3 consists of 15 residues.

This clonotype was seen repeatedly, ten times or more. The chain joins TRBV20-1 to TRBJ2-1; 8 bases match TRBD2. The length of the CDR3 is 16 residues. V lost 6 bases, J lost 4 bases, and 14 bases stayed unmatched. CDR1 is DFQATT and CDR2 is SNEGSKA in the germline V gene (reference sequence). The chain's CDR3 is CSANPGLEGYYNEQFF. In DNA form, the CDR3 reads TGCAGTGCAAACCCGGGACTAGAGGGGTATTACAATGAGCAGTTCTTC.

This clonotype was recorded many times. The chain recombines TRBV24-1 with TRBJ2-3; TRBD2 might be the D (5 bases). Germline-derived CDR1 and CDR2 are KGHDR and SFDVKD. CDR3 length: 17 amino acids. The V end was cut by 1 base, the J end by 1 base, with 14 bases between. CDR3 sequence (DNA): TGTGCCACCAGTGATTTTTCCAGGAGGACTGGCACAGATACGCAGTATTTT. Translating gives CATSDFSRRTGTDTQYF.

This clonotype was counted at least ten times. This sequence joins TRBV7-9 and TRBJ2-7; D is tentatively TRBD1 or TRBD2 (5 bases each). V was shortened by 2 bases and J by 6 bases, with 17 bases between the two germline ends. The CDR3 spans 15 residues. Germline-derived CDR1 and CDR2 are SEHNR and FQNEAQ (reference sequence). The CDR3 bases are TGTGCCAGCAGCTTACCTGCCGTCGGGGCCGGCGAGCAGTACTTC. The encoded protein is CASSLPAVGAGEQYF.

As concerns this clonotype: A read error is likely here: a far larger clone is one base away. The CDR3 loop reads CSARGQTYEQFF. The CDR3, as DNA: TGCAGCGCTAGAGGACAGACCTACGAGCAGTTCTTC. The chain recombines TRBV29-1 with TRBJ2-1; TRBD1 is a possible D gene (6 bases). Deletions cut 7 bases from V and 10 bases from J, with 17 bases between. Germline-derived CDR1 and CDR2 are SQVTM and ANQGSEA. The CDR3 has 12 amino acids.

This clonotype was recorded many times. J is TRBJ2-7 and V is TRBV28; TRBD2 matches 7 bases. J gave up 3 bases and V 7 bases, and 6 bases lay outside the gene matches. Germline CDR1 MDHEN, CDR2 SYDVKM. The CDR3 extends over 13 amino acids. CDR3 region: CASIGLDGYEQYF. DNA of the CDR3: TGTGCCAGCATCGGACTAGACGGCTACGAGCAGTACTTC.

The chain links TRBV5-6 to TRBJ2-2; D uncertain. V dropped 1 base and J dropped 5 bases, with 12 bases sitting between them. The CDR3 totals 15 residues. CDR1 is SGHDT, CDR2 YYEEEE, per germline. The DNA for the CDR3 is TGTGCCAGCAGCTTGAATAGTCTAGGGACCGGGGAGCTGTTTTTT. It encodes CASSLNSLGTGELFF. The full variable domain, its missing parts supplied by reference TRBV5-6 and TRBJ2-2, is DAGVTQSPTHLIKTRGQQVTLRCSPKSGHDTVSWYQQALGQGPQFIFQYYEEEERQRGNFPDRFSGHQFPNYSSELNVNALLLGDSALYLCASSLNSLGTGELFFGEGSRLTVL.

In the case of this clonotype: It is unclear where the CDR3 begins or ends on the DNA, so no DNA is shown, and the CDR3 is as TCRdb lists it. The V and J genes are TRBV20-1 and TRBJ2-2; TRBD2, as called in the table, went unchecked against the DNA. In germline, CDR1 is DFQATT, CDR2 SNEGSKA (reference sequence). The CDR3 is made up of 16 amino acids, end residues included. The CDR3 loop reads CSASGTSGTAGELFFF.

This clonotype was picked up many times. The V call is TRBV27, the J call TRBJ2-5; D may match TRBD1 or TRBD2 (5 bases each). Germline V gene sequence: CDR1 MNHEY, CDR2 SMNVEV (reference sequence). Trimming stripped 5 bases from V and 2 bases from J, with 9 bases between. This CDR3 is 13 amino acids long. CDR3 in DNA: TGTGCCAGCAGTCCCGGGACGCAAGAGACCCAGTACTTC. This sequence encodes CASSPGTQETQYF.

Notes on this clonotype: A far larger clone differs by one base, so this is likely a read error. The V call is TRBV4-3, the J call TRBJ2-7; a possible D gene is TRBD1 (6 bases). Germline CDR1 and CDR2: LGHNA and YSLEER. The germline V and J ends were trimmed by 0 bases and 7 bases, with 10 bases remaining between them. This CDR3 is 13 amino acids long. CDR3 nucleotide sequence: TGCGCCAGCAGCCAAGATCGGGACAATGAGCAGTACTTC. This gives the protein CASSQDRDNEQYF.

At least ten counts were recorded for this clonotype. V and J are TRBV4-2 and TRBJ2-7; TRBD2 matches at 13 bases. J gave up 6 bases and V 0 bases, and 8 bases lay outside the gene matches. CDR1 and CDR2 from the germline V gene are LGHNA and YNFKEQ. The CDR3 is 17 amino acids. The CDR3 coding sequence is TGTGCCAGCAGCCAAGATCCCGGACTAGCGGGAGAGGGCGAGCAGTACTTC. Translated: CASSQDPGLAGEGEQYF.

This clonotype occurred many times. The chain combines TRBV24-1 with TRBJ2-3; 10 positions match TRBD1. The CDR3 is made up of 15 amino acids. J lost 4 bases, V lost 4 bases, and 4 bases had no gene match. CDR1 and CDR2 from the germline V gene are KGHDR and SFDVKD. The DNA of the CDR3 is TGTGCCACCAGTGACGGACAGGGGGGAGCAGATACGCAGTATTTT. This sequence encodes CATSDGQGGADTQYF.

This clonotype has at least ten counts. This chain links TRBV7-3 with TRBJ2-1, with TRBD2 matching over 12 bases. The ends lost 1 base at V and 4 bases at J; junction bases unmatched: 2. This CDR3 has 16 amino acids. Germline assignment: CDR1 SGHTA and CDR2 FQGTGA. This CDR3 is CASSLRTSGRYNEQFF. The CDR3 DNA follows: TGTGCCAGCAGCTTAAGAACTAGCGGGAGGTACAATGAGCAGTTCTTC.

This clonotype was counted ten times or more. V gene TRBV4-3 combines with J gene TRBJ2-1, with D possibly TRBD2 on 6 matching bases. Deletions cut 5 bases from V and 9 bases from J, with 14 bases between. The CDR3 covers 13 residues. Germline V lookup: CDR1 LGHNA, CDR2 YSLEER. This CDR3 is CASSKRLAVEQFF. The CDR3, as DNA: TGCGCCAGCAGCAAAAGATTAGCGGTTGAGCAGTTCTTC.

This clonotype was seen many times. This chain connects TRBV2 to TRBJ2-1; unclear D gene. Germline V gives CDR1 SNHLY, CDR2 FYNNEI. The CDR3 totals 11 residues. V shed 7 bases and J shed 10 bases, with 11 bases lying between them. Written as DNA, the CDR3 is TGTGCCAGCACGACCCGAATAGAGCAGTTCTTC. It encodes CASTTRIEQFF.

As to this clonotype: It is likely a read error: a sequence one base away is far more abundant. This chain uses TRBV28 with TRBJ1-5; no clear D gene. Germline lookup yields CDR1 MDHEN and CDR2 SYDVKM. Deletions cut 6 bases from V and 0 bases from J, with 12 bases between. This CDR3 is built from 15 residues. As DNA, the CDR3 is TGTGCCAGCAGGTCCCACATGGATAGCAATCAGCCCCAGCATTTT. Translating gives CASRSHMDSNQPQHF. The whole variable domain, remainder taken from reference TRBV28 and TRBJ1-5, is DVKVTQSSRYLVKRTGEKVFLECVQDMDHENMFWYRQDPGLGLRLIYFSYDVKMKEKGDIPEGYSVSREKKERFSLILESASTNQTSMYLCASRSHMDSNQPQHFGDGTRLSIL.

This clonotype was detected many times. The J gene is TRBJ2-2, the V gene TRBV20-1; TRBD2 matches 7 bases. CDR3 length equals 15 residues. Germline CDR1 and CDR2: DFQATT and SNEGSKA (reference sequence). The junction had 8 bases not matched to a gene; V was cut back by 3 bases and J by 4 bases. The CDR3 protein is CSARRGGSGTGELFF. Here the CDR3 DNA reads TGCAGTGCTAGGCGGGGCGGGAGCGGCACCGGGGAGCTGTTTTTT.

The genes are TRBV20-1 and TRBJ1-5, with TRBD1 as a possible D gene (5 bases). From germline, CDR1 is DFQATT and CDR2 SNEGSKA (reference sequence). The V gene lost 8 bases and the J gene lost 7 bases, with 15 bases spanning the gap. The CDR3 runs to 12 residues. This CDR3 reads CSTGRSGQPQHF. The CDR3 DNA is TGCAGTACGGGGCGATCGGGACAGCCCCAGCATTTT.

This clonotype appeared many times. The V call is TRBV2, the J call TRBJ2-6; D call uncertain. The germline gives CDR1 SNHLY, CDR2 FYNNEI. Trimming took 8 bases from V and 0 from J, leaving 14 bases between them. This CDR3 region has 16 residues. The CDR3 is CASRPPYSSGANVLTF. Here the CDR3 DNA reads TGTGCCAGCCGACCCCCCTACAGCTCTGGGGCCAACGTCCTGACTTTC. The full variable domain, rest sourced from reference TRBV2 and TRBJ2-6, is EPEVTQTPSHQVTQMGQEVILRCVPISNHLYFYWYRQILGQKVEFLVSFYNNEISEKSEIFDDQFSVERPDGSNFTLKIRSTKLEDSAMYFCASRPPYSSGANVLTFGAGSRLTVL.